This T cell receptor (beta chain) was observed in a study of blood T cell repertoires in COVID-19 (dated by TCRdb to the early 2020s). For context, the study as a whole: The collaborator samples originated in the United States, Italy and Spain and spanned the acute and convalescent phases of COVID-19. The prospective study material was composed of cDNA or gDNA derived from T cells, B-cell-depleted T cells, or PBMCs. The dataset comprised deeply sampled blood TCRbeta repertoires from subjects exposed to, actively infected with, or recovered from COVID-19. The repertoires were released in a freely available public database meant as a resource for research on the immune response to SARS-CoV-2. The samples were drawn from the first 160 participants of the ongoing ImmuneRACE study and from 950 to 1,500 subjects provided by 6 global collaborators. Nearly every sample came with metadata listing a de-identified subject ID, COVID-19 status, age in years and sex. HLA class I and class II types, where available, came from metadata supplied by the sample provider rather than from assay-based typing.

Of note for this clone: Its recognized antigen is unknown. Base-call qualities are not available, and no considerably larger clone is one nucleotide away.

In Seattle, one collaborating source enrolled patients while the infection was active and tracked those patients longitudinally over the course of disease. Each collaborating institution followed its own protocols to collect whole blood in K2EDTA tubes. For TCRbeta analysis, collaborators shipped samples as frozen whole blood, isolated PBMCs, or DNA extracted from either of those sample types. What the research found in general, with its limitations: The amount of clinical and demographic metadata varied by source and participant and was provided uncurated.

TCRbeta CDR3 regions were amplified from genomic DNA using the immunoSEQ Assay, a bias-controlled multiplex PCR. The authors' pipeline ran thus. Within the assay, amplification of reference gene primers was used to estimate how many nucleated cells each sample contained. To quantify the absolute abundance of each unique TCRbeta CDR3 rearrangement, sequence reads were collapsed and filtered. For each sample, productive Simpson clonality was calculated by taking the square root of Simpson's diversity index across productive rearrangements. Entries here come from immuneACCESS through TCRdb and include only in-frame sequences with V and J called. Some clones fail to appear in such tables; in the studies checked, an unresolved V gene covers under half of the shortfall, and the cause of the remainder is unknown. V and J calls and clone size are copied from that table; D and trimming were computed from the DNA. For this sample the table gives 150,000 to 200,000 clones, of which 86% were detected only once. The ten largest make up roughly 9.7% of the sample.

V is pruned by 1 base and J by 2 bases, leaving 3 bases of the junction without a gene match. Its CDR3 holds 14 amino acids, cysteine through phenylalanine. Kept here is only the CDR3 DNA, which spans 42 bases and is read in frame from base 1. The germline V gene (reference sequence) supplies CDR1 SGHNT and CDR2 YYREEE. The origin of this receptor is a woman aged 55-69 years with COVID-19, enrolled during active disease. The sequenced sample consisted of peripheral blood. The V and J genes are TRBV5-4 and TRBJ2-7; TRBD1 lines up with 7 middle nucleotides. The CDR3 reads CASSLQGETYEQYF. The nucleotide sequence reads as follows: TGTGCCAGCAGCTTGCAGGGGGAAACCTACGAGCAGTACTTC.